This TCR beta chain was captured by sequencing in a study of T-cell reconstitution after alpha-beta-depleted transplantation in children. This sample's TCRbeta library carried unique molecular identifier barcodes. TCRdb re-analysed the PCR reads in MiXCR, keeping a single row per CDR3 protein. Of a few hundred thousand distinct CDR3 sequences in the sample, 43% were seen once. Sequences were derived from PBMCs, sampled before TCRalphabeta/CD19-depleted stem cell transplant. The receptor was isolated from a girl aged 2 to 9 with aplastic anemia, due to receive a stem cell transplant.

The CDR3 region is CASSSQGVSSGANVLTF. CDR3 DNA: TGTGCCAGCAGCTCGCAGGGGGTGAGCTCTGGGGCCAACGTCCTGACTTTC. This sequence joins TRBV7-6 and TRBJ2-6, with TRBD1 identical over 7 bases. CDR1 SGHVS and CDR2 FNYEAQ come from the germline V gene. V gave up 4 bases and J gave up 0 bases; unmatched junction bases: 6. The CDR3 loop spans 17 amino acids.